These 18 T cell receptor beta chains share one sample of origin, sequenced in a study of blood T cells in healthy people across ages. It was with a sample-barcoded 5' primer and a J-beta primer mix that a second PCR of about 7 to 12 cycles was run. TCRdb ran MiXCR on the 5' RACE reads and lists one entry per CDR3 protein. The sample holds 1.5 million to 2 million distinct CDR3 sequences, just under 50% seen once. The material sequenced was blood. These TCRs come from a woman between 40 and 50 years old in good health.

V is TRBV4-2 and J is TRBJ2-1; TRBD2 might be the D (6 bases). Trimming removed 4 bases from V and 9 bases from J, with 10 bases in between. The germline CDR1 and CDR2 sequences are LGHNA and YNFKEQ. This CDR3 spans 12 amino acids. As DNA, the CDR3 is TGTGCCAGCAGCCCGGGAGAGGGTGAGCAGTTCTTC. Translation: CASSPGEGEQFF.

The CDR3 nucleotides read TGCAGCGTTGTGAACCGCCCCGGGGGTGCTTTCTTT. Translating gives CSVVNRPGGAFF. The V gene is TRBV29-1, the J gene TRBJ1-1, with D possibly being TRBD1 (5 bases). Germline CDR1 reads SQVTM; CDR2 reads ANQGSEA. Trimming took off 4 bases at V and 11 bases at J, with 17 bases between the two ends. This CDR3 is built from 12 residues.

Concerning this clonotype: An end of the junction differs from the germline gene, which may be a read error. The gene calls are TRBV9 and TRBJ2-5; D call uncertain. CDR3 length: 11 residues. The V gene's germline CDR1 is SGDLS and CDR2 YYNGEE. The CDR3 here is CANSDEETQYF. The CDR3 DNA sequence: TGTGCCAACAGCGATGAAGAGACCCAGTACTTC. The variable domain in full, completed from reference TRBV9 and TRBJ2-5, reads DSGVTQTPKHLITATGQRVTLRCSPRSGDLSVYWYQQSLDQGLQFLIQYYNGEERAKGNILERFSAQQFPDLHSELNLSSLELGDSALYFCANSDEETQYFGPGTRLLVL.

The J gene is TRBJ2-5, the V gene TRBV27, with D unresolved. Looked up from germline, CDR1 is MNHEY and CDR2 is SMNVEV (reference sequence). Trimming took off 0 bases at V and 11 bases at J, with 16 bases between the two ends. This CDR3 has 14 residues. This chain's CDR3 is CASSLSGKLGEQYF. The DNA for the CDR3 is TGTGCCAGCAGTTTATCGGGAAAACTGGGTGAGCAGTACTTC.

The V and J genes are TRBV9 and TRBJ2-7; 10 bases line up with TRBD2. Looked up from germline, CDR1 is SGDLS and CDR2 is YYNGEE. The trim removed 4 bases at V and 4 bases at J, leaving 8 bases unmatched. The CDR3 has 15 residues. The CDR3 coding sequence is TGTGCCAGCAGCAAGAATAGCGGGGGGATGTACGAGCAGTACTTC. As protein: CASSKNSGGMYEQYF.

This clonotype showed up just a few times. DNA of the CDR3: TGCAGTGCTAGGGAGACCAAGGGGGACCTAAGCTACACCTTC. Protein sequence: CSARETKGDLSYTF. The V gene is TRBV20-1, the J gene TRBJ1-2, with D tentatively TRBD1 (6 bases). Germline V gene sequence: CDR1 DFQATT, CDR2 SNEGSKA (reference sequence). V was shortened by 3 bases and J by 9 bases, with 20 bases between the two germline ends. This CDR3 has 14 amino acids.

The rearrangement joins TRBV15 to TRBJ2-5, with no clear D. The CDR3 is 13 amino acids. Trimming cost V 0 bases and J 6 bases, with 8 bases left between them. Germline-derived CDR1 and CDR2 are LNHNV and YYDKDF (reference sequence). CDR3 sequence: CATSRDGTKTQYF. In DNA form, the CDR3 reads TGTGCCACCAGCAGAGACGGCACGAAGACCCAGTACTTC.

This clonotype has only a few counts. The rearrangement joins TRBV4-1 to TRBJ1-2; D may be TRBD1 (6 bases). The CDR3 extends over 16 amino acids. Trimming pared 0 bases from V and 4 bases from J, leaving 15 bases between. The germline CDR1 and CDR2 sequences are MGHRA and YSYEKL. In nucleotides, the CDR3 is TGCGCCAGCAGCCAAGATGTCACAGGGATGCCCTATGGCTACACCTTC. This sequence encodes CASSQDVTGMPYGYTF.

This clonotype has only a few counts. This chain links TRBV10-3 with TRBJ1-2; the D is unclear. The V gene lost 10 bases and the J gene lost 2 bases, with 8 bases spanning the gap. CDR1 and CDR2 (germline): ENHRY, SYGVKD. The length of the CDR3 is 11 residues. The CDR3: CATQDNYGYTF. Written as DNA, the CDR3 is TGTGCCACCCAGGACAACTATGGCTACACCTTC.

There are a few counts of this clonotype. This rearrangement joins TRBV18 to TRBJ2-5, with 10 bases identical to TRBD1. Germline CDR1 and CDR2: KGHSH and LQKENI. There are 16 residues in the CDR3. V shed 2 bases and J 5 bases; nucleotides not matched to a gene: 8. The DNA of the CDR3 is TGTGCCAGCTCACCAACCTCCGGGACAGGGGTCGAGACCCAGTACTTC. Protein product: CASSPTSGTGVETQYF.

The V gene is TRBV7-9, the J gene TRBJ1-2; D gene uncertain. V was pared by 0 bases and J by 7 bases, with 6 bases between. Germline loops: CDR1 SEHNR, CDR2 FQNEAQ (reference sequence). The CDR3 has 12 residues. CDR3 loop: CASSLAQSGYTF. CDR3 DNA sequence: TGTGCCAGCAGCTTAGCGCAGTCTGGCTACACCTTC.

This chain joins TRBV6-5 and TRBJ2-7; 7 bases match TRBD2. V trimming: 8 bases; J trimming: 7 bases; junction bases outside the gene matches: 11. The CDR3 contains 13 residues. Germline CDR1 and CDR2: MNHEY and SVGAGI. In DNA, the CDR3 is TGTGCCAGCCGGTCATCAGGGAGGGGTGAGCAGTACTTC. It is translated as CASRSSGRGEQYF.

The rearrangement links TRBV25-1 to TRBJ1-2, with a tentative D call TRBD1 (5 bases). The V and J ends lost 8 bases and 4 bases respectively, with 11 bases between them. The CDR3 is 12 amino acids. CDR1 is MGHDK, CDR2 SYGVNS, per germline. CDR3 protein: CASWDFGYGYTF. DNA of the CDR3: TGTGCCAGCTGGGACTTTGGCTATGGCTACACCTTC.

This clonotype was detected a few times. The genes are TRBV4-3 and TRBJ2-1; 7 bases are a match to TRBD1. This CDR3 contains 16 residues. Germline V gene lookup returns CDR1 LGHNA and CDR2 YSLEER. The junction had 8 bases not matched to a gene; V was cut back by 3 bases and J by 3 bases. For the CDR3, the DNA is TGCGCCAGCAGCCAGGACCGGGACAGATTCTACAATGAGCAGTTCTTC. This encodes CASSQDRDRFYNEQFF.

This clonotype was detected only a few times. The V gene is TRBV20-1, the J gene TRBJ2-7; TRBD2 might be the D (5 bases). Germline V gene data show CDR1 as DFQATT and CDR2 as SNEGSKA (reference sequence). V lost 2 bases, J lost 2 bases, and 13 bases lay in between. The CDR3 length is 14 residues. This chain's CDR3 is CSARIPGSPYEQYF. As DNA, the CDR3 is TGCAGTGCTAGAATCCCGGGGTCACCCTACGAGCAGTACTTC.

The V gene is TRBV5-1, the J gene TRBJ1-4; tentative D call: TRBD1 (5 bases). Germline values: CDR1 SGHRS, CDR2 YFSETQ. Deletions cut 4 bases from V and 7 bases from J, with 17 bases between. CDR3 length equals 15 residues. The CDR3 DNA reads TGCGCCAGCAGCCACCAGGGTGTCGGAAGTGAAAAACTGTTTTTT. Its protein product is CASSHQGVGSEKLFF.

The chain joins TRBV25-1 to TRBJ2-7, with TRBD1 identical over 8 bases. Germline CDR1 and CDR2: MGHDK and SYGVNS. CDR3 length: 15 residues. V trimming: 3 bases; J trimming: 1 base; junction bases outside the gene matches: 5. CDR3 residues: CASSDPRQGSYEQYF. The CDR3 DNA sequence: TGTGCCAGCAGTGACCCTCGACAGGGGTCCTACGAGCAGTACTTC.

J is TRBJ1-2 and V is TRBV6-6; possible D gene TRBD1, 6 bases. Germline V lookup: CDR1 MNHNY, CDR2 SVGAGI (reference sequence). This CDR3 contains 17 residues. Between the trimmed V and J ends, which lost 6 bases and 3 bases, there was a span of 23 bases. CDR3 sequence reads: CASRDLRGLRNDYGYTF. The CDR3 bases are TGTGCCAGCAGGGATCTCAGGGGTTTGAGGAACGACTATGGCTACACCTTC.